A selection of T cell receptor beta chains follows, all from one sample in a study of T cells in localized non-small cell lung cancer. TCRdb's table, derived via immunoSEQ multiplex PCR, lists solely in-frame clones and lacks some. Of under 35,000 clones in the sample, around 90% are singletons; the top ten hold under 5.5%. The sample consisted of peripheral blood mononuclear cells, taken before any cancer treatment. Receptor source: a woman between 35 and 75 years old with stage III lung adenocarcinoma. The CDR3 runs from the conserved cysteine through the conserved F or W. D genes are given only for firm matches.

cdr3_nt cdr3_aa d_call j_call v_call
TGTGCCAGCAGCGCCCAATCTTGGTTTCAGAGCTCCTACAATGAGCAGTTCTTC CASSAQSWFQSSYNEQFF . TRBJ2-1 TRBV9
TGTGCCAGCAGCTTAGACCTGAACACTGAAGCTTTCTTT CASSLDLNTEAFF . TRBJ1-1 TRBV7-2
TGTGCCAGCAGCTTAGGGCTAGTAGGGCCAAGTACGCAGTATTTT CASSLGLVGPSTQYF . TRBJ2-3 TRBV7-3
TGTGCCAGCAGTTCTCCGGGACTAGCGAACCAAGGGGAGACCCAGTACTTC CASSSPGLANQGETQYF TRBD2 TRBJ2-5 TRBV28
TGTGCCAGCAGCATACAGGAAAACACTGAAGCTTTCTTT CASSIQENTEAFF . TRBJ1-1 TRBV7-3
TGTGCCAGCACCCCAATGGGGGACTGGGTCAATGAGCAGTTCTTC CASTPMGDWVNEQFF . TRBJ2-1 TRBV27
TGTGCCAGCAGCTTAACAAATGGGCAGGCAGAAGCTTTCTTT CASSLTNGQAEAFF . TRBJ1-1 TRBV7-3
TGCGCCAGCAGCCCCAGTGGAGGGGGGTACGAGCAGTACTTC CASSPSGGGYEQYF . TRBJ2-7 TRBV5-1
TGTGCCAGCAGTTCAGGGGGGGGCCTTACTAACTATGGCTACACCTTC CASSSGGGLTNYGYTF TRBD1 TRBJ1-2 TRBV28
TGTGCCAGTGGGTGGCCGCTAGCAGACTACGAGCAGTACTTC CASGWPLADYEQYF . TRBJ2-7 TRBV6-1
TGTGCCAGCATCATCCAAGAAGGAGGAGAGACCCAGTACTTC CASIIQEGGETQYF . TRBJ2-5 TRBV7-9
TGTGCCTGGAGTGTACTAAGCGGCGTCTCCTATAATTCACCCCTCCACTTT CAWSVLSGVSYNSPLHF . TRBJ1-6 TRBV30
TGTGCCACCCGAGACTGGAACAGCTATGGCTACACCTTC CATRDWNSYGYTF . TRBJ1-2 TRBV15
TGTGCCAGTGACAGCGTCCTTAATGAAAAACTGTTTTTT CASDSVLNEKLFF . TRBJ1-4 TRBV7-9
TGTGCCAGCAGTCCACGGGACAGGAGCTACGAGCAGTACTTC CASSPRDRSYEQYF TRBD1 TRBJ2-7 TRBV6-1
TGTGCCAGCAGTTCCCCCCCGGGAACCGGGTACGAGCAGTACTTC CASSSPPGTGYEQYF . TRBJ2-7 TRBV6-5
TGTGCCAGCAATCCGGGACAGGGGAAGATCGGTTCCTACGAGCAGTACTTC CASNPGQGKIGSYEQYF TRBD1 TRBJ2-7 TRBV28
TGTGCCAGCAGTGAAGTGGGACCCAAAAACACCGGGGAGCTGTTTTTT CASSEVGPKNTGELFF . TRBJ2-2 TRBV2
TGTGCCAGCAGCTTAGGTCGCGATCAGCCCCAGCATTTT CASSLGRDQPQHF . TRBJ1-5 TRBV7-6
TGTGCCAGCAGCGTAGCTACTGGTCAGAACACTGAAGCTTTCTTT CASSVATGQNTEAFF . TRBJ1-1 TRBV9
TGTGCCAGCAGCCTCGGGCATTCGGGACCCGGCTACGAGCAGTACTTC CASSLGHSGPGYEQYF . TRBJ2-7 TRBV5-4
TGTGCCAGCAGCTTAAGCGGTGATGAAAAACTGTTTTTT CASSLSGDEKLFF . TRBJ1-4 TRBV7-7
TGTGCCAGCAGTTTAGAGGGGGCACGTAATGAAAAACTGTTTTTT CASSLEGARNEKLFF TRBD1 TRBJ1-4 TRBV27
TGTGCCAGCAACGGGGAAGCTAACTATGGCTACACCTTC CASNGEANYGYTF . TRBJ1-2 TRBV5-6
TGTGCCACCCTTCAAGGAAACACCATATATTTT CATLQGNTIYF . TRBJ1-3 TRBV28
TGTGCCAGCCGGGACTCGGGTAACTATGGCTACACCTTC CASRDSGNYGYTF . TRBJ1-2 TRBV9
TGTGCCAGTAGTCCACCCTTATCGGGAGGGCGCAATGAGCAGTTCTTC CASSPPLSGGRNEQFF TRBD2 TRBJ2-1 TRBV19
TGTGCCAGTAGTATAGGAGGGCGGATCTACAATGAGCAGTTCTTC CASSIGGRIYNEQFF . TRBJ2-1 TRBV19
TGTGCCAGCGGTTTTGATAGCAATCAGCCCCAGCATTTT CASGFDSNQPQHF . TRBJ1-5 TRBV6-1